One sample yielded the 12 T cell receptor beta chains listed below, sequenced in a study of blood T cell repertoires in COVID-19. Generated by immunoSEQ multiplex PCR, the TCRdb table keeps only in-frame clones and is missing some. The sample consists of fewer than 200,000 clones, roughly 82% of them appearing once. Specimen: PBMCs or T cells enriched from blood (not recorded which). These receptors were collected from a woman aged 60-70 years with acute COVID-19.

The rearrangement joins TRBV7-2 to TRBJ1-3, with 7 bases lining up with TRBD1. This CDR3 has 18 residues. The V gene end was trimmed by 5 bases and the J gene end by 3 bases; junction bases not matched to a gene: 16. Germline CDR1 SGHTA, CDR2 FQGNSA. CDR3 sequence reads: CASSQTLLEGASGNTIYF. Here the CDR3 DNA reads TGTGCCAGCAGCCAAACCCTCCTTGAGGGGGCTAGTGGAAACACCATATATTTT. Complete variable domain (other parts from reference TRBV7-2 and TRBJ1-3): GAGVSQSPSNKVTEKGKDVELRCDPISGHTALYWYRQSLGQGLEFLIYFQGNSAPDKSGLPSDRFSAERTGGSVSTLTIQRTQQEDSAVYLCASSQTLLEGASGNTIYFGEGSWLTVV.

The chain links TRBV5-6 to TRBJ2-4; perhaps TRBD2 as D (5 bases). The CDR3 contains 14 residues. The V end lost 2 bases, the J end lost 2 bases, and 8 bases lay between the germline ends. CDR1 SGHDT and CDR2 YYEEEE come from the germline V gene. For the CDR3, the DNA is TGTGCCAGCAGCTTACGGGGTACCAAAAACATTCAGTACTTC. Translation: CASSLRGTKNIQYF. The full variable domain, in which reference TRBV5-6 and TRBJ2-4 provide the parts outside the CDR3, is DAGVTQSPTHLIKTRGQQVTLRCSPKSGHDTVSWYQQALGQGPQFIFQYYEEEERQRGNFPDRFSGHQFPNYSSELNVNALLLGDSALYLCASSLRGTKNIQYFGAGTRLSVL.

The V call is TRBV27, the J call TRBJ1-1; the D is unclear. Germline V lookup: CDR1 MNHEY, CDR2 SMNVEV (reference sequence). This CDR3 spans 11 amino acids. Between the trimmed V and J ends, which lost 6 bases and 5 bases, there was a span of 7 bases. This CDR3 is CASRSGTEAFF. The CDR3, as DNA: TGTGCCAGCAGATCCGGGACTGAAGCTTTCTTT.

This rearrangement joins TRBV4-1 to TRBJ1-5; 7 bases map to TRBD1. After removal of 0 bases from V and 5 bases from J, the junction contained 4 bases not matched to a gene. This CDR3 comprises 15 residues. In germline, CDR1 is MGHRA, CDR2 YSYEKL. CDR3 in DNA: TGCGCCAGCAGCCAAGATCAGACAGGGTATCAGCCCCAGCATTTT. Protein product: CASSQDQTGYQPQHF.

The CDR3 region is CASSAGTPLTYEQYF. The DNA of the CDR3 is TGTGCCAGCAGTGCCGGGACACCACTGACCTACGAGCAGTACTTC. The V call is TRBV2, the J call TRBJ2-7; D may be TRBD1 (6 bases). Deletions cut 4 bases from V and 2 bases from J, with 15 bases between. CDR1 and CDR2 from the germline V gene are SNHLY and FYNNEI. CDR3 size: 15 residues.

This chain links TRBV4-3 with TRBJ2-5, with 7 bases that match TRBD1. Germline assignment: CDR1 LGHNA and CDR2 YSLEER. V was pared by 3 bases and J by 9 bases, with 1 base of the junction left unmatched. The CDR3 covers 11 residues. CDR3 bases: TGCGCCAGCAGCCATCAGGGGGCCCAGTACTTC. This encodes CASSHQGAQYF.

DNA for the CDR3: TGTGCCAGCAGCCCCTGGGGGGGGAAGGACTATGGCTACACCTTC. Translated, it gives CASSPWGGKDYGYTF. This chain links TRBV5-4 with TRBJ1-2; possibly TRBD1 for D (5 bases). Trimming removed 4 bases from V and 3 bases from J, with 16 bases in between. The CDR3 has 15 residues. Germline V CDR1 and CDR2: SGHNT, YYREEE (reference sequence).

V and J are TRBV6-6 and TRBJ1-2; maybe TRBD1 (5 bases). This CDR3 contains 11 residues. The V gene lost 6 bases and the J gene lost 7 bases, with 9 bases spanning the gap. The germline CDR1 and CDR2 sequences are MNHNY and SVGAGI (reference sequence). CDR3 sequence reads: CASSDSLGYTF. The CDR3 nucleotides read TGTGCCAGCAGCGACAGCCTTGGCTACACCTTC.

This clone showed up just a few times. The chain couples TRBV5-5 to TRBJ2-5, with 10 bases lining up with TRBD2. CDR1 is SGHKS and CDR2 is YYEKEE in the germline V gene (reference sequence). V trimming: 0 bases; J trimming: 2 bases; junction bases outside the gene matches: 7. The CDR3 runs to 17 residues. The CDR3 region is CASSLAGASGGQETQYF. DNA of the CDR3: TGTGCCAGCAGCTTGGCAGGGGCTAGCGGGGGTCAAGAGACCCAGTACTTC.

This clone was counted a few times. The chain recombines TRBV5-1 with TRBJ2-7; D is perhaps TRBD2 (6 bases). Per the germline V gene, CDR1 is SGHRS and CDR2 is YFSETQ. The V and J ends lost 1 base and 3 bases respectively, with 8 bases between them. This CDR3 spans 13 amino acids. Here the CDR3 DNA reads TGCGCCAGCAGCTTGCGGGAGAACTACGAGCAGTACTTC. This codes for CASSLRENYEQYF.

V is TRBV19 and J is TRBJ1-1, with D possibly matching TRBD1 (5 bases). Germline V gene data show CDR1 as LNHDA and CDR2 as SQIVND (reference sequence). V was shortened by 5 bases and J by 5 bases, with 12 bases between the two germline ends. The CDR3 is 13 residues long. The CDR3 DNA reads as TGTGCCAGTAGTGGGGCAGTAAGGACTGAAGCTTTCTTT. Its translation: CASSGAVRTEAFF.

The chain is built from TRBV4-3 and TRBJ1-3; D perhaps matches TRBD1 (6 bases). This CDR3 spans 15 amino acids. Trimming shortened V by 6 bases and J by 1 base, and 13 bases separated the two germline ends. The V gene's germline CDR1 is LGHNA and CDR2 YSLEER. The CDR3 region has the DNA TGCGCCAGCAGTTACAGGGAAGGATCTGGAAACACCATATATTTT. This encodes CASSYREGSGNTIYF.